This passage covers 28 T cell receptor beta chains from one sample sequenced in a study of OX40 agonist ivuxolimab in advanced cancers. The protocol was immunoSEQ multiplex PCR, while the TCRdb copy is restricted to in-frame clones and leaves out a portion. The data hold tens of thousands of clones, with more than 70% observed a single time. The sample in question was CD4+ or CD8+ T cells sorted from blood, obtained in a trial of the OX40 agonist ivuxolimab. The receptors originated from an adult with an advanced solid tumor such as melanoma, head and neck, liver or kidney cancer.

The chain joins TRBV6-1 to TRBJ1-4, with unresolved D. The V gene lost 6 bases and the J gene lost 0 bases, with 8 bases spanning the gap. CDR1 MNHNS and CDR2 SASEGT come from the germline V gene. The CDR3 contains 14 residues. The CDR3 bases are TGTGCCAGCAGCCTGGACGCAACTAATGAAAAACTGTTTTTT. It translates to CASSLDATNEKLFF.

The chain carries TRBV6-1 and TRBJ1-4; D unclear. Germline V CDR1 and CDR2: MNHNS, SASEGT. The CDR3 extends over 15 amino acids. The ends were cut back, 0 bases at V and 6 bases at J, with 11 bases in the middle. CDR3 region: CASSEAGPADEKLFF. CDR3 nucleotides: TGTGCCAGCAGTGAAGCCGGGCCGGCGGATGAAAAACTGTTTTTT.

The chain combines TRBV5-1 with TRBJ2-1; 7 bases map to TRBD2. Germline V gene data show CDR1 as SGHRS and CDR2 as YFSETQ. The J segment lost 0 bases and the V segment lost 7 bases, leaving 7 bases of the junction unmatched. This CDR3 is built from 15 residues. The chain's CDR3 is CASLPSGDSYNEQFF. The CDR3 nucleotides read TGCGCCAGCCTCCCCAGCGGGGACTCCTACAATGAGCAGTTCTTC.

The CDR3 nucleotides are TGTGCCAGCAGTTACTCGACAGGGAATGGCTACACCTTC. Translated: CASSYSTGNGYTF. The J gene is TRBJ1-2, the V gene TRBV6-5; 7 nucleotides align to TRBD1. Germline V gene data show CDR1 as MNHEY and CDR2 as SVGAGI. The CDR3 spans 13 residues. Trimming at V came to 0 bases and at J to 6 bases, leaving 1 base not matched to a gene.

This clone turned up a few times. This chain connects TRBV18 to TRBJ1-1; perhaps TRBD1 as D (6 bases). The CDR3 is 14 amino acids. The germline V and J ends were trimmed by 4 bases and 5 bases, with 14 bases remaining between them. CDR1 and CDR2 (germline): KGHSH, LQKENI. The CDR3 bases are TGTGCCAGCTCACAGGGACAAATTCGTACTGAAGCTTTCTTT. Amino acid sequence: CASSQGQIRTEAFF.

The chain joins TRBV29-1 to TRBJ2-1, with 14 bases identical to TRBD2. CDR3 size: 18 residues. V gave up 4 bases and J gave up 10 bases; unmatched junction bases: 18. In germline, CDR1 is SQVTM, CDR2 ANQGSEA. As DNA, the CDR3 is TGCAGCGTTGTTGGGTTTAGACTAGCGGGGGGGCCTAAAGACGAGCAGTTCTTC. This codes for CSVVGFRLAGGPKDEQFF.

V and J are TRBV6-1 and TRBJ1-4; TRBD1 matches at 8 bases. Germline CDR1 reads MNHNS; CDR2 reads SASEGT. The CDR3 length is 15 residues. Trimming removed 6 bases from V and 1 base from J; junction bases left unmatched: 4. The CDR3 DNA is TGTGCCAGCAGGGACAGGGAGGGAACTAATGAAAAACTGTTTTTT. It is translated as CASRDREGTNEKLFF.

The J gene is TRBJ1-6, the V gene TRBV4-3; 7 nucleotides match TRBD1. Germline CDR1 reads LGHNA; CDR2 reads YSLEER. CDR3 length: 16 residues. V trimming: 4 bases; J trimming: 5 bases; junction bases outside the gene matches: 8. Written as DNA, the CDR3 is TGCGCCAGCAGCCCCGCGACAGGGTCCCATAATTCACCCCTCCACTTT. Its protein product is CASSPATGSHNSPLHF.

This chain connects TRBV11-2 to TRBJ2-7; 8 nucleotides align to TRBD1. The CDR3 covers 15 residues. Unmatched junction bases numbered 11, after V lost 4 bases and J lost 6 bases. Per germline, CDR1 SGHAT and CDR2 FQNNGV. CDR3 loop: CASSSRTGHSGEQYF. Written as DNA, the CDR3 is TGTGCCAGCAGCTCCCGGACAGGGCATTCTGGCGAGCAGTACTTC. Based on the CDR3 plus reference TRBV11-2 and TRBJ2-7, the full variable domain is EAGVAQSPRYKIIEKRQSVAFWCNPISGHATLYWYQQILGQGPKLLIQFQNNGVVDDSQLPKDRFSAERLKGVDSTLKIQPAKLEDSAVYLCASSSRTGHSGEQYFGPGTRLTVT.

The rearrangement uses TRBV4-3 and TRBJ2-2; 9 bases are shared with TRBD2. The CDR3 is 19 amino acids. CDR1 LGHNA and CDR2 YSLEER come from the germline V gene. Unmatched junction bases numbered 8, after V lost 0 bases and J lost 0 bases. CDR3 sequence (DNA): TGCGCCAGCAGCCAAGAGATTTCTAGCGGGGTCGCGAACACCGGGGAGCTGTTTTTT. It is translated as CASSQEISSGVANTGELFF.

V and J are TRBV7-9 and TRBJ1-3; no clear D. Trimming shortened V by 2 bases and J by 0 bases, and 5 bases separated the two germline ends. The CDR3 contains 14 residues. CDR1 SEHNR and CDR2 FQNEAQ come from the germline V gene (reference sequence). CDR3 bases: TGTGCCAGCAGCTTAACCCTCTCTGGAAACACCATATATTTT. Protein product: CASSLTLSGNTIYF.

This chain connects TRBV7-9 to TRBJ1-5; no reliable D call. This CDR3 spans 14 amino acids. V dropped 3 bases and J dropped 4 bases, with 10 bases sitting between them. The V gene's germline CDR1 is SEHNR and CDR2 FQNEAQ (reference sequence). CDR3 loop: CASSFFGRNQPQHF. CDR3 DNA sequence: TGTGCCAGCAGCTTTTTCGGCAGAAATCAGCCCCAGCATTTT. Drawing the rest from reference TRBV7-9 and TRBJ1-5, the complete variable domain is DTGVSQNPRHKITKRGQNVTFRCDPISEHNRLYWYRQTLGQGPEFLTYFQNEAQLEKSRLLSDRFSAERPKGSFSTLEIQRTEQGDSAMYLCASSFFGRNQPQHFGDGTRLSIL.

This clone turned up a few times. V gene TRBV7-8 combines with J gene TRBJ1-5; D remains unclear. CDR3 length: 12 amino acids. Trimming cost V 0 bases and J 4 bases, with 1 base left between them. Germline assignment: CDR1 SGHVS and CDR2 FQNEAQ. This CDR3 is CASSLANQPQHF. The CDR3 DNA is TGTGCCAGCAGCTTAGCTAATCAGCCCCAGCATTTT.

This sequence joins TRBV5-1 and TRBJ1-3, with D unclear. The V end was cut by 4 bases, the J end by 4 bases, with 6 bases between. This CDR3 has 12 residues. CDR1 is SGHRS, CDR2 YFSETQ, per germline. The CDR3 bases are TGCGCCAGCAGCACGACCGGAAACACCATATATTTT. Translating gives CASSTTGNTIYF.

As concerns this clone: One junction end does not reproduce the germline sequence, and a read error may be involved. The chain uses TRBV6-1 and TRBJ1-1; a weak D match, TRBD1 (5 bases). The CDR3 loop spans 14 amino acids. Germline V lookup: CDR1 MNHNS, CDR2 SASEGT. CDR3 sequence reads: CAISAWGQGTEAFF. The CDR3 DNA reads TGTGCCATCAGTGCATGGGGTCAGGGAACTGAAGCTTTCTTT.

CDR3 region: CASSLAESDEQFF. The CDR3 nucleotides are TGTGCCAGCAGCTTAGCCGAGTCGGATGAGCAGTTCTTC. This rearrangement joins TRBV7-7 to TRBJ2-1, with D hard to call. The V end lost 0 bases, the J end lost 8 bases, and 8 bases lay between the germline ends. The CDR3 is made up of 13 amino acids. Germline V gene lookup returns CDR1 SSHAT and CDR2 FNYEAQ (reference sequence).

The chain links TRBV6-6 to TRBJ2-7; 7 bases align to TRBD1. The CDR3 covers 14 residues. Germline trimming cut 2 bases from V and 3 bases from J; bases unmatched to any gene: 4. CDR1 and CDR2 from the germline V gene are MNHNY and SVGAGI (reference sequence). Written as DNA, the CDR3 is TGTGCCAGCAGTTACAGGGGGCTTGGCTACGAGCAGTACTTC. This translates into CASSYRGLGYEQYF.

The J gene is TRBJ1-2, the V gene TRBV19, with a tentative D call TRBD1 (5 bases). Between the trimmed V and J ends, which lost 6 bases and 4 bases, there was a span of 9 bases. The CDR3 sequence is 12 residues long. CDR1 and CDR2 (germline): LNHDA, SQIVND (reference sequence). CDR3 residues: CASSRVSYGYTF. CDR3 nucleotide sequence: TGTGCCAGTAGCAGGGTTAGCTATGGCTACACCTTC.

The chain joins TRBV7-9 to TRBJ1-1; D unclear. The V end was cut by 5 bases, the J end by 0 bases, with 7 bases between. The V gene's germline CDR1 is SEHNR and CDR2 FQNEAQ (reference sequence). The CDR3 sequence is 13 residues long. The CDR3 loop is CASSVRMNTEAFF. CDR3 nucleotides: TGTGCCAGCAGCGTCCGTATGAACACTGAAGCTTTCTTT.

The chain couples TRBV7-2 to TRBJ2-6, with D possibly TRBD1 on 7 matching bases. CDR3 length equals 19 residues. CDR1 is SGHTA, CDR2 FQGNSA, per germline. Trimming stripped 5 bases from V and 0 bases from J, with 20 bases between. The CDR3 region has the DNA TGTGCCAGCAGCGGCCGACGCGGGACAGCCTACTCTGGGGCCAACGTCCTGACTTTC. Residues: CASSGRRGTAYSGANVLTF.

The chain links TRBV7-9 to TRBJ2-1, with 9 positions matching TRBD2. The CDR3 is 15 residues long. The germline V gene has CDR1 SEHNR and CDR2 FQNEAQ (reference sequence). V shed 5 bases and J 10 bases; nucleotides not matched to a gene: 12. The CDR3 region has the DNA TGTGCCAGCAGCCCCCGAGGGGCGGGGGGGCGGGAGCAGTTCTTC. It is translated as CASSPRGAGGREQFF.

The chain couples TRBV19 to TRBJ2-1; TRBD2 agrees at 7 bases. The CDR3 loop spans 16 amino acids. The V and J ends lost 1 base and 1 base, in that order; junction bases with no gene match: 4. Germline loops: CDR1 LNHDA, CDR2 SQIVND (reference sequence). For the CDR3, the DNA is TGTGCCAGTAGTATAGTTGGCGGGGGATCCTACAATGAGCAGTTCTTC. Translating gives CASSIVGGGSYNEQFF.

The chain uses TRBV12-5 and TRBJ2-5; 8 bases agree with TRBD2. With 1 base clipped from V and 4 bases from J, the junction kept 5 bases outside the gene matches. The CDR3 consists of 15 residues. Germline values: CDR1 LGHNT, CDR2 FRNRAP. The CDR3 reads CASGLGRLARETQYF. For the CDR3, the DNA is TGTGCTAGTGGTTTGGGCCGACTAGCGAGAGAGACCCAGTACTTC.

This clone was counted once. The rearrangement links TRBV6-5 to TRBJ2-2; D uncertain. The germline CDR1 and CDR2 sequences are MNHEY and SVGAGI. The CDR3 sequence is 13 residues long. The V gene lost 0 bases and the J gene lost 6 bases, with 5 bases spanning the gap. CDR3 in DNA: TGTGCCAGCAGTTACTCGAAAGCCGGGGAGCTGTTTTTT. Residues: CASSYSKAGELFF.

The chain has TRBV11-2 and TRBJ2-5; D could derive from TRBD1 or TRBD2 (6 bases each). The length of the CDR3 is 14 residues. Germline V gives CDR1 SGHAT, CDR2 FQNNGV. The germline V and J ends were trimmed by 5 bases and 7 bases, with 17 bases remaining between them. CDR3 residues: CASSPGGGSWTQYF. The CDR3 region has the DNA TGTGCCAGCAGCCCCGGAGGGGGGTCTTGGACCCAGTACTTC.

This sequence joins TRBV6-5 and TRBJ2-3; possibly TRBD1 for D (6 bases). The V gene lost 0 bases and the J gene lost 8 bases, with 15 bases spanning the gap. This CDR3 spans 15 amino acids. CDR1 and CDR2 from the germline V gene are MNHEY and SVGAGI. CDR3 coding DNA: TGTGCCAGCAGTTACTCCCTTGCAGGGGCAAGTACGCAGTATTTT. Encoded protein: CASSYSLAGASTQYF.

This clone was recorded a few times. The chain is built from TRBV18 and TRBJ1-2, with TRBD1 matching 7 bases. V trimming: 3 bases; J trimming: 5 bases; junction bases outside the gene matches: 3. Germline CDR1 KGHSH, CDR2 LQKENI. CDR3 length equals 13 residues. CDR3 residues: CASSPGTEYGYTF. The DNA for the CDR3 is TGTGCCAGCTCACCCGGGACAGAATATGGCTACACCTTC.

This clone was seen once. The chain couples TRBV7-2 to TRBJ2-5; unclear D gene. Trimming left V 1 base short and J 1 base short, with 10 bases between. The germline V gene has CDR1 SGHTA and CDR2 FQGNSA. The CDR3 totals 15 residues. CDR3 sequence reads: CASSLELLSQETQYF. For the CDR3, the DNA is TGTGCCAGCAGCTTAGAACTTCTCAGCCAAGAGACCCAGTACTTC.